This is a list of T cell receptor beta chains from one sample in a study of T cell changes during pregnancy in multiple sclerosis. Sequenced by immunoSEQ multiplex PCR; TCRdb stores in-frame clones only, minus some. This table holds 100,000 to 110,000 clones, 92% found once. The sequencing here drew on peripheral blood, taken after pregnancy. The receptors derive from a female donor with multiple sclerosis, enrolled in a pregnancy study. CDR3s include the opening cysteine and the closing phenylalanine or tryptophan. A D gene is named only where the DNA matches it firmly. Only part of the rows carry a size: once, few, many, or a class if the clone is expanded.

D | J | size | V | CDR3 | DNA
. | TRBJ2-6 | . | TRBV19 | CASRIGGSGANVLTF | TGTGCCAGTCGGATCGGAGGGTCAGGGGCCAACGTCCTGACTTTC
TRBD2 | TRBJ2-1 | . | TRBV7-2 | CASSPGLAGSIF | TGTGCCAGCAGCCCGGGACTAGCGGGTAGCATCTTC
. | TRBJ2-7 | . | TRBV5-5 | CASSLVGRGLNYEQYF | TGTGCCAGCAGCTTGGTAGGCAGGGGCCTTAACTACGAGCAGTACTTC
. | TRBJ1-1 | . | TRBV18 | CASSTIQGRGTEAFF | TGTGCCAGCTCTACAATTCAGGGGAGGGGCACTGAAGCTTTCTTT
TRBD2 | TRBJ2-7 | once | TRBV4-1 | CASSPLGRAYEQYF | TGCGCCAGCAGCCCTCTGGGGAGGGCCTACGAGCAGTACTTC
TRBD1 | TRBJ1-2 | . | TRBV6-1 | CASRLPGQGVGGYTF | TGTGCCAGCAGATTACCGGGACAGGGAGTTGGTGGCTACACCTTC
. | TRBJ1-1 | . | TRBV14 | CASSPVRGADTEAFF | TGTGCCAGCAGCCCTGTACGGGGGGCCGACACTGAAGCTTTCTTT
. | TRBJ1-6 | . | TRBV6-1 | CASSELKGRNSPLHF | TGTGCCAGCAGTGAACTTAAGGGGAGGAATTCACCCCTCCACTTT
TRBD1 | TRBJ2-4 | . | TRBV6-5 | CASSRTGGGNQYF | TGTGCCAGCAGCCGGACAGGGGGAGGAAATCAGTACTTC
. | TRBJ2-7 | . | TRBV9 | CASSGPNGYEQYF | TGTGCCAGCAGCGGCCCAAACGGCTACGAGCAGTACTTC
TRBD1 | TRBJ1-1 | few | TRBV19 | CASSRQGRTEAFF | TGTGCCAGTAGTCGACAGGGGAGAACTGAAGCTTTCTTT
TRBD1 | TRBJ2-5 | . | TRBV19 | CASSYGQGSQETQYF | TGTGCCAGTAGTTACGGACAGGGAAGTCAAGAGACCCAGTACTTC
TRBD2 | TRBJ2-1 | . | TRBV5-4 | CAKGLAGGTEQFF | TGTGCCAAAGGACTAGCGGGAGGAACTGAGCAGTTCTTC
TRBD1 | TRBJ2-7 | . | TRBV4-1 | CASSHLTGEPTYEQYF | TGCGCCAGCAGCCACCTTACAGGGGAACCGACCTACGAGCAGTACTTC
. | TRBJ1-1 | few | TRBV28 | CASSLGRMNTEAFF | TGTGCCAGCAGTTTGGGCAGAATGAACACTGAAGCTTTCTTT
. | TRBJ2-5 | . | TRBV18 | CASSSQETQYF | TGTGCCAGCTCATCACAAGAGACCCAGTACTTC
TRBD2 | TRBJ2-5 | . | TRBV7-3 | CASSRFGLAGGHSLQETQYF | TGTGCCAGCAGCCGCTTCGGACTAGCGGGGGGCCACTCCCTACAAGAGACCCAGTACTTC
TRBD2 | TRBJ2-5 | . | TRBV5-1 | CASSPQSGRGETQYF | TGCGCCAGCAGCCCCCAGTCCGGGAGGGGAGAGACCCAGTACTTC
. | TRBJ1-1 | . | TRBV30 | CAWAGDLTEAFF | TGTGCCTGGGCAGGGGATTTAACTGAAGCTTTCTTT
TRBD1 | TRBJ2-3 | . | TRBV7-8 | CASSDRDRADTQYF | TGTGCCAGCAGCGATCGGGACAGGGCAGATACGCAGTATTTT
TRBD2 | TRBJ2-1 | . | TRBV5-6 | CASSHTSGLYNEQFF | TGTGCCAGCAGCCACACTAGCGGGCTCTACAATGAGCAGTTCTTC
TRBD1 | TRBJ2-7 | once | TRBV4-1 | CASSLWTGLYEQYF | TGCGCCAGCAGCCTCTGGACAGGGCTTTACGAGCAGTACTTC
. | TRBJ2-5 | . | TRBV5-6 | CASSLVVREETQYF | TGTGCCAGCAGCTTGGTCGTCAGGGAAGAGACCCAGTACTTC
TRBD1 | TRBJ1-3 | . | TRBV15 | CATSRDLQGGNTIYF | TGTGCCACCAGCAGAGATTTACAGGGGGGAAACACCATATATTTT
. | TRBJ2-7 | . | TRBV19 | CASSVEGYEQYF | TGTGCCAGTAGTGTCGAGGGCTACGAGCAGTACTTC
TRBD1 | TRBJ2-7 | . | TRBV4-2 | CASSQGLTGVEQYF | TGTGCCAGCAGCCAGGGCTTAACAGGGGTCGAGCAGTACTTC
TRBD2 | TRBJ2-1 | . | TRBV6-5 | CASSYSGGRALNEQFF | TGTGCCAGCAGTTACTCTGGGGGGAGGGCCCTCAATGAGCAGTTCTTC
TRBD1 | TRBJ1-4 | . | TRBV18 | CASSKYQPGQGGEKLFF | TGTGCCAGCTCAAAGTACCAACCGGGACAGGGTGGAGAAAAACTGTTTTTT
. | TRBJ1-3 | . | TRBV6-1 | CASSEKQPSSGNTIYF | TGTGCCAGCAGTGAAAAACAGCCGAGCTCTGGAAACACCATATATTTT
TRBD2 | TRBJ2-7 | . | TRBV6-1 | CASSANPSGRANEQYF | TGTGCCAGCAGTGCAAACCCTAGCGGGAGGGCCAACGAGCAGTACTTC
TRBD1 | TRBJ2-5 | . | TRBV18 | CASSANTGGEETQYF | TGTGCCAGCTCAGCTAACACAGGGGGCGAAGAGACCCAGTACTTC
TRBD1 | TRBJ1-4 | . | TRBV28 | CASSLQGAREKLFF | TGTGCCAGCAGTTTACAGGGGGCGCGAGAAAAACTGTTTTTT
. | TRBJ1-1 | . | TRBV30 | CAWGRGKISGTEAFF | TGTGCCTGGGGACGGGGGAAGATTTCTGGCACTGAAGCTTTCTTT
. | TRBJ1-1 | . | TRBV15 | CATSRDRLGRRTEAFF | TGTGCCACCAGCAGAGATCGCCTGGGGCGCAGGACTGAAGCTTTCTTT
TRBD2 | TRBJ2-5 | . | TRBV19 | CASSDTLAGGLTPQETQYF | TGTGCCAGTAGTGACACACTAGCGGGGGGCCTCACCCCCCAAGAGACCCAGTACTTC
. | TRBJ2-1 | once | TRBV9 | CASSPEGRYYNEQFF | TGTGCCAGCAGCCCAGAGGGAAGGTACTACAATGAGCAGTTCTTC
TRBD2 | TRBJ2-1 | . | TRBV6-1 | CASSAAGASYNEQFF | TGTGCCAGCAGTGCAGCGGGAGCCTCCTACAATGAGCAGTTCTTC
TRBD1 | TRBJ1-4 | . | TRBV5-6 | CASSLTGGLEKLFF | TGTGCCAGCAGCTTGACAGGGGGCCTTGAAAAACTGTTTTTT
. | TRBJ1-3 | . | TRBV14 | CASSHPGHFSGNTIYF | TGTGCCAGCAGCCATCCGGGACACTTCTCTGGAAACACCATATATTTT
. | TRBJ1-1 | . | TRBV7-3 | CASSSWGPTEAFF | TGTGCCAGCAGCTCTTGGGGGCCGACTGAAGCTTTCTTT
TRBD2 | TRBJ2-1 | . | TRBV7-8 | CASSASGSYNNEQFF | TGTGCCAGCAGCGCTAGCGGGAGTTACAACAATGAGCAGTTCTTC
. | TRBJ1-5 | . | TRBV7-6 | CASSLGGGTSNQPQHF | TGTGCCAGCAGCTTAGGGGGGGGTACCAGCAATCAGCCCCAGCATTTT
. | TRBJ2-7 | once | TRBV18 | CASSPRSGPYEQYF | TGTGCCAGCTCACCAAGGAGCGGACCCTACGAGCAGTACTTC
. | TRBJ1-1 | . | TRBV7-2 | CASSLVRQGTEAFF | TGTGCCAGCAGCTTAGTCAGGCAGGGAACTGAAGCTTTCTTT
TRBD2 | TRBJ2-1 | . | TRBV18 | CASSPRLAEYNEQFF | TGTGCCAGCTCCCCAAGGCTAGCGGAATACAATGAGCAGTTCTTC
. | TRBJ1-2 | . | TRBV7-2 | CASSLIPDYGYTF | TGTGCCAGCAGCTTAATCCCGGACTATGGCTACACCTTC
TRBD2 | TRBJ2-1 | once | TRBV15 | CATSRDIGAGGLEQFF | TGTGCCACCAGCAGAGATATTGGAGCGGGAGGTCTTGAGCAGTTCTTC
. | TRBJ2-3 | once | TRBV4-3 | CASSQARGSTDTQYF | TGCGCCAGCAGCCAAGCACGAGGTAGCACAGATACGCAGTATTTT
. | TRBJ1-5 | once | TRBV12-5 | CASGFSSFQPQHF | TGTGCTAGTGGTTTCTCTAGCTTTCAGCCCCAGCATTTT
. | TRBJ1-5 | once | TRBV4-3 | CASSHGYNQPQHF | TGCGCCAGCAGCCACGGGTACAATCAGCCCCAGCATTTT